Below are 13 T cell receptor beta chains sequenced from a single sample in a study of blood T cell repertoires in COVID-19. Repertoires were generated with immunoSEQ multiplex PCR, while TCRdb's copy carries only in-frame clones and drops some. The sample carries about 280,000 clones, approximately 85% recorded once. Sequencing was done on a sample of peripheral blood. These receptors were collected from a middle-aged man with active or convalescent COVID-19.

The chain couples TRBV11-3 to TRBJ2-2; D remains ambiguous. Germline CDR1 is SGHNT and CDR2 is YENEEA. The ends were cut back, 6 bases at V and 5 bases at J, with 13 bases in the middle. The CDR3 length is 14 residues. DNA of the CDR3: TGTGCCAGCAGGGAGAGCGAACCTACCGGGGAGCTGTTTTTT. Translation: CASRESEPTGELFF.

The chain is built from TRBV4-2 and TRBJ1-1, with D unresolved. With 4 bases removed from V and 4 bases from J, the gap between germline ends came to 7 bases. Germline V gene data show CDR1 as LGHNA and CDR2 as YNFKEQ. The CDR3 runs 12 residues. CDR3 region: CASSRRGTEAFF. The CDR3 nucleotides are TGTGCCAGCAGCCGGCGGGGCACTGAAGCTTTCTTT.

This chain connects TRBV7-9 to TRBJ1-4; D uncertain. The V end was cut by 3 bases, the J end by 2 bases, with 7 bases between. This CDR3 has 14 residues. Germline CDR1 reads SEHNR; CDR2 reads FQNEAQ (reference sequence). The CDR3 is CASSFRRTNEKLFF. The CDR3 nucleotides are TGTGCCAGCAGCTTCCGCCGGACTAATGAAAAACTGTTTTTT.

This clone was detected only a few times. The chain has TRBV19 and TRBJ2-5; weak D call: TRBD2 (6 bases). The CDR3 is 14 amino acids. The germline V and J ends were trimmed by 3 bases and 1 base, with 9 bases remaining between them. CDR1 LNHDA and CDR2 SQIVND come from the germline V gene (reference sequence). The chain's CDR3 is CASSMGGIQETQYF. The CDR3, as DNA: TGTGCCAGTAGTATGGGGGGAATCCAAGAGACCCAGTACTTC.

The chain carries TRBV30 and TRBJ1-2; TRBD1 matches at 7 bases. Germline values: CDR1 GTSNPN, CDR2 SVGIG (reference sequence). The CDR3 contains 13 residues. With 1 base clipped from V and 7 bases from J, the junction kept 6 bases outside the gene matches. The CDR3 coding sequence is TGTGCCTGGAGTGAGCAGGGGGGAGGTGGCTACACCTTC. Residues: CAWSEQGGGGYTF.

In its sample, this clone was seen a few times. The genes are TRBV7-9 and TRBJ2-7; D may be TRBD2 (7 bases). The CDR3 covers 12 residues. Trimming pared 5 bases from V and 7 bases from J, leaving 12 bases between. The germline V gene encodes CDR1 SEHNR and CDR2 FQNEAQ (reference sequence). CDR3 sequence (DNA): TGTGCCAGCAGCCAGGGAGGGGGTGAGCAGTACTTC. Its protein product is CASSQGGGEQYF.

The chain combines TRBV5-1 with TRBJ2-7; TRBD1 matches 10 bases. Germline V lookup: CDR1 SGHRS, CDR2 YFSETQ. This CDR3 is built from 15 residues. V shed 4 bases, J shed 3 bases, and the junction held 7 bases outside the gene matches. This chain's CDR3 is CASSAGTGAIYEQYF. The CDR3 DNA reads TGCGCCAGCAGCGCAGGGACAGGGGCTATCTACGAGCAGTACTTC.

The CDR3 DNA is TGCGCCAGCAGCCCTGTAGCGGGGCCTGAAGCTTTCTTT. It specifies CASSPVAGPEAFF. The chain recombines TRBV4-1 with TRBJ1-1; D is possibly TRBD1 (5 bases). CDR3 size: 13 residues. Germline V gives CDR1 MGHRA, CDR2 YSYEKL. V lost 4 bases, J lost 6 bases, and 12 bases lay in between.

The chain combines TRBV4-1 with TRBJ2-3; D ambiguous. The CDR3 loop spans 14 amino acids. CDR1 is MGHRA and CDR2 is YSYEKL in the germline V gene. Trimming took off 0 bases at V and 6 bases at J, with 10 bases between the two ends. CDR3 in amino acids: CASSQDPGQDTQYF. The DNA of the CDR3 is TGCGCCAGCAGCCAAGATCCGGGTCAGGATACGCAGTATTTT.

The chain has TRBV9 and TRBJ2-5; TRBD1 matches 7 bases. CDR3 length: 16 residues. CDR1 SGDLS and CDR2 YYNGEE come from the germline V gene. Losses at the gene ends were 1 base for V and 5 bases for J; bases not matched to a gene: 11. The DNA of the CDR3 is TGTGCCAGCAGCGTACTAAGACAGGGCCTATGGGAGACCCAGTACTTC. As protein: CASSVLRQGLWETQYF.

This clone was seen a few times. The CDR3 loop is CASSSYSGRIYEQYF. In nucleotides, the CDR3 is TGTGCCAGCAGTTCCTACAGCGGGAGGATCTACGAGCAGTACTTC. V and J are TRBV6-2 or TRBV6-3 and TRBJ2-7, with 9 bases identical to TRBD2. The V and J ends lost 4 bases and 3 bases, in that order; junction bases with no gene match: 7. The CDR3 sequence is 15 residues long. Germline V lookup: CDR1 MNHEY, CDR2 SVGEGT.

This clone is a singleton in its sample. This chain joins TRBV4-2 and TRBJ2-3; TRBD1 matches at 12 bases. The CDR3 is 16 residues long. Germline V lookup: CDR1 LGHNA, CDR2 YNFKEQ. Trimming at V came to 4 bases and at J to 1 base, leaving 3 bases not matched to a gene. The CDR3 DNA follows: TGTGCCAGCAGCCCCGGGACAGGGGGCCGCACAGATACGCAGTATTTT. It specifies CASSPGTGGRTDTQYF.

In its sample, this clone was seen once. J is TRBJ1-1 and V is TRBV28; a weak D match, TRBD1 (5 bases). This CDR3 has 14 amino acids. V gave up 6 bases and J gave up 0 bases, with 11 bases separating them. Germline V lookup: CDR1 MDHEN, CDR2 SYDVKM. CDR3 protein: CASSITGVNTEAFF. The DNA of the CDR3 is TGTGCCAGCAGCATAACGGGGGTGAACACTGAAGCTTTCTTT.